This paragraph covers one TCR beta chain sequence. Method: immunoSEQ multiplex PCR; TCRdb's copy keeps in-frame clones and lacks some. The sample has some 200,000 clones; around 63% are singletons. The sample originates from a study of shared clonotypes between healthy human individuals. Germline CDR1 is SGHTA and CDR2 is FQGNSA. V trimming: 6 bases; J trimming: 5 bases; junction bases outside the gene matches: 9. CDR3 size: 15 residues. The J gene is TRBJ1-5, the V gene TRBV7-2, with 8 bases identical to TRBD1. The TCR sequence derives from a man in his thirties or forties in good health. Source material: memory CD4+ T cells sorted from blood. Subset described: CD45RA-negative fraction. The CDR3 spells CASSPDGQGYQPQHF. The DNA of the CDR3 is TGTGCCAGCAGTCCTGACGGACAGGGATATCAGCCCCAGCATTTT.